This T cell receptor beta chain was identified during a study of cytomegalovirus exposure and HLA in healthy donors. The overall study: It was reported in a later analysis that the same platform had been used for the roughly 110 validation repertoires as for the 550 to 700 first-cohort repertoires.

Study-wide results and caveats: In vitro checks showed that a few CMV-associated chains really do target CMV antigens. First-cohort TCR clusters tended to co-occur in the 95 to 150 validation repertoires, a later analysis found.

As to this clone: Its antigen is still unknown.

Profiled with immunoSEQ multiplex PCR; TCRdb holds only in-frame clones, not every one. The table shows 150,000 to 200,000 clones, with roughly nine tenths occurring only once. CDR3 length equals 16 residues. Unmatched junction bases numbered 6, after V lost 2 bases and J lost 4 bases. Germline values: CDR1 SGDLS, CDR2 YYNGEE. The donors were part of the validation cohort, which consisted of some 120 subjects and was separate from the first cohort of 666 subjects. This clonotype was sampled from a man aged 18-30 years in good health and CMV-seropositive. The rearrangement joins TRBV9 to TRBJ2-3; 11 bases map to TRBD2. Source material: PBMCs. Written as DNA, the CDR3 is TGTGCCAGCAGCGTGGGGACTAGCGGTTTCGCAGATACGCAGTATTTT. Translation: CASSVGTSGFADTQYF.